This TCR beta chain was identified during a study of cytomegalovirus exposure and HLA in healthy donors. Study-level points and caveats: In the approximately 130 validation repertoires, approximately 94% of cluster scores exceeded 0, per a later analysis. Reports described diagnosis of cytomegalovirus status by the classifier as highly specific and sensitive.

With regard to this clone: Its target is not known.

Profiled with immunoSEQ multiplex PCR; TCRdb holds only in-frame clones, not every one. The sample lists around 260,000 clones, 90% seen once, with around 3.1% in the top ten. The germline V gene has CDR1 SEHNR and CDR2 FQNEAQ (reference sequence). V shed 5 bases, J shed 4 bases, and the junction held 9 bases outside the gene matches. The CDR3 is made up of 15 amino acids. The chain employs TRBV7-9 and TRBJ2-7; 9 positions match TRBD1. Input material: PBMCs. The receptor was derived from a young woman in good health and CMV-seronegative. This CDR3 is CASSGPGDREYEQYF. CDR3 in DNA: TGTGCCAGCAGCGGACCCGGGGACAGGGAGTACGAGCAGTACTTC.